The 18 T cell receptor beta chains in this list originate from one sample, sequenced in a study of blood T cell repertoires in COVID-19. TCRdb keeps only in-frame clones here, not all; method: immunoSEQ multiplex PCR. The repertoire holds about 74,000 clones, roughly 84% seen once, with 29% in the top ten. Material for sequencing was peripheral blood. These receptors were collected from a woman older than 75 with active or convalescent COVID-19.

J is TRBJ2-6 and V is TRBV14, with 7 bases that match TRBD2. Germline values: CDR1 SGHDN, CDR2 FVKESK. CDR3 length: 19 residues. V gave up 3 bases and J gave up 1 base; unmatched junction bases: 12. The CDR3 bases are TGTGCCAGCAGCCACCGGAGCGGGGTGAGCTGGTCTGGGGCCAACGTCCTGACTTTC. As protein: CASSHRSGVSWSGANVLTF.

This clone occurred once. This chain uses TRBV19 with TRBJ1-2; D gene ambiguous. Between the trimmed V and J ends, which lost 7 bases and 3 bases, there was a span of 12 bases. This CDR3 is 13 amino acids long. Germline values: CDR1 LNHDA, CDR2 SQIVND (reference sequence). CDR3 protein: CASTSTLDYGYTF. The CDR3 DNA reads as TGTGCCAGTACCTCGACACTCGACTATGGCTACACCTTC.

The chain has TRBV7-2 and TRBJ1-2; 9 positions agree with TRBD1. Looked up from germline, CDR1 is SGHTA and CDR2 is FQGNSA. Trimming removed 4 bases from V and 8 bases from J; junction bases left unmatched: 5. This CDR3 is built from 13 residues. This CDR3 is CASSSGQGLGYTF. The CDR3 nucleotides are TGTGCCAGCAGCTCCGGACAGGGGTTAGGCTACACCTTC.

V and J are TRBV6-5 and TRBJ1-6, with unresolved D. Germline assignment: CDR1 MNHEY and CDR2 SVGAGI. CDR3 size: 15 residues. Between the trimmed V and J ends, which lost 2 bases and 0 bases, there was a span of 5 bases. Written as DNA, the CDR3 is TGTGCCAGCAGTTACAGTAGCTCCTATAATTCACCCCTCCACTTT. This gives the protein CASSYSSSYNSPLHF.

This clone was detected only a few times. The germline gene is not matched at one end of the junction; a read error may be the cause. The chain carries TRBV2 and TRBJ1-6; 8 bases agree with TRBD1. The CDR3 contains 13 residues. Germline V gene sequence: CDR1 SNHLY, CDR2 FYNNEI. Here the CDR3 reads CAGRTGPNSPLHF. CDR3 nucleotides: TGTGCCGGCAGGACAGGGCCCAATTCACCCCTCCACTTT.

The chain combines TRBV3-1 (or the pseudogene TRBV3-2) with TRBJ2-7; TRBD2 is a possible D gene (6 bases). The CDR3 totals 12 residues. In germline, CDR1 is LGHDT, CDR2 YNNKEL (reference sequence). V lost 2 bases, J lost 5 bases, and 7 bases lay in between. CDR3 amino acids: CASSQRTNEQYF. CDR3 nucleotides: TGTGCCAGCAGCCAAAGGACTAACGAGCAGTACTTC.

The chain combines TRBV2 with TRBJ1-2, with 7 bases lining up with TRBD1. Trimming at V came to 7 bases and at J to 5 bases, leaving 7 bases not matched to a gene. The CDR3 is 13 residues long. The germline gives CDR1 SNHLY, CDR2 FYNNEI. As DNA, the CDR3 is TGTGCCAGCACAGACAGGGCGCCTTATGGCTACACCTTC. It specifies CASTDRAPYGYTF.

The V and J genes are TRBV7-2 and TRBJ1-3; D call uncertain. Germline assignment: CDR1 SGHTA and CDR2 FQGNSA. Trimming shortened V by 4 bases and J by 4 bases, and 11 bases separated the two germline ends. The CDR3 extends over 14 amino acids. In nucleotides, the CDR3 is TGTGCCAGCAGCTCCTACGGGTACGGAAACACCATATATTTT. The encoded protein is CASSSYGYGNTIYF.

This chain links TRBV3-1 (or the pseudogene TRBV3-2) with TRBJ1-6; D possibly corresponds to TRBD1 (5 bases). The ends were cut back, 1 base at V and 10 bases at J, with 17 bases in the middle. The CDR3 covers 16 residues. In germline, CDR1 is LGHDT, CDR2 YNNKEL (reference sequence). DNA of the CDR3: TGTGCCAGCAGCCAAGTAGGCGGCGGGGGTGGGTCACCCCTCCACTTT. Amino acid sequence: CASSQVGGGGGSPLHF.

The chain recombines TRBV6-2 or TRBV6-3 with TRBJ1-2; tentative D call: TRBD1 (6 bases). This CDR3 comprises 13 residues. Germline CDR1 is MNHEY and CDR2 is SVGEGT. Trimming took 5 bases from V and 4 from J, leaving 11 bases between them. CDR3 residues: CASSDGDIYGYTF. As DNA, the CDR3 is TGTGCCAGCAGTGACGGGGACATCTATGGCTACACCTTC.

This chain uses TRBV5-8 with TRBJ1-6; D is unresolved. The CDR3 spans 12 residues. The ends were cut back, 6 bases at V and 13 bases at J, with 14 bases in the middle. Germline loops: CDR1 SGHTS, CDR2 YDEGEE. The CDR3 DNA reads TGTGCCAGCATTAGCGGTGTTTGGCCCCTCCACTTT. It specifies CASISGVWPLHF.

The genes are TRBV6-5 and TRBJ1-1, with D unresolved. Trimming took off 4 bases at V and 0 bases at J, with 9 bases between the two ends. The CDR3 length is 14 residues. Germline-derived CDR1 and CDR2 are MNHEY and SVGAGI. The CDR3 loop reads CASSSEGMNTEAFF. The DNA for the CDR3 is TGTGCCAGCAGTTCGGAGGGAATGAACACTGAAGCTTTCTTT.

V gene TRBV7-2 combines with J gene TRBJ1-6; 7 bases map to TRBD1. V gave up 2 bases and J gave up 7 bases; unmatched junction bases: 5. The CDR3 has 15 amino acids. Germline CDR1 SGHTA, CDR2 FQGNSA. The CDR3 nucleotides are TGTGCCAGCAGCTTACCACCGGGACAGAATTCACCCCTCCACTTT. Amino acids: CASSLPPGQNSPLHF.

The chain carries TRBV28 and TRBJ2-7; the match to TRBD1 covers 10 bases. There are 18 residues in the CDR3. The V and J ends lost 5 bases and 3 bases, in that order; junction bases with no gene match: 16. Germline V lookup: CDR1 MDHEN, CDR2 SYDVKM. The CDR3 reads CASSRQSLRDRGRYEQYF. As DNA, the CDR3 is TGTGCCAGCAGTCGGCAATCCCTGCGGGACAGGGGACGCTACGAGCAGTACTTC.

This chain connects TRBV3-1 (or the pseudogene TRBV3-2) to TRBJ1-1; the D gene is possibly TRBD1 (6 bases). V was clipped by 0 bases and J by 0 bases, with 14 bases between them. Germline CDR1 is LGHDT and CDR2 is YNNKEL (reference sequence). The CDR3 consists of 17 residues. The CDR3 region has the DNA TGTGCCAGCAGCCAAGAAGTAGGGGGACCCATGAACACTGAAGCTTTCTTT. Translating gives CASSQEVGGPMNTEAFF.

J is TRBJ1-5 and V is TRBV6-5, with a weak D call TRBD1 (6 bases). The CDR3 spans 14 residues. V lost 5 bases, J lost 9 bases, and 17 bases lay in between. Germline CDR1 MNHEY, CDR2 SVGAGI. The CDR3: CASSLGATYRPQHF. The CDR3 DNA follows: TGTGCCAGCAGTCTGGGGGCCACTTACCGGCCCCAGCATTTT.

This chain connects TRBV5-1 to TRBJ1-1; TRBD1 might be the D (5 bases). Trimming removed 2 bases at V and 1 base at J, with 9 bases between. The germline CDR1 and CDR2 sequences are SGHRS and YFSETQ. The length of the CDR3 is 14 residues. CDR3: CASSLGATNTEAFF. The CDR3 DNA reads as TGCGCCAGCAGCTTAGGGGCTACGAACACTGAAGCTTTCTTT. The full variable domain, completed using reference TRBV5-1 and TRBJ1-1, is KAGVTQTPRYLIKTRGQQVTLSCSPISGHRSVSWYQQTPGQGLQFLFEYFSETQRNKGNFPGRFSGRQFSNSRSEMNVSTLELGDSALYLCASSLGATNTEAFFGQGTRLTVV.

This clone is a singleton in its sample. The V gene is TRBV29-1, the J gene TRBJ1-5; 8 bases match TRBD1. The CDR3 covers 14 residues. The V segment lost 4 bases and the J segment 3 bases; nucleotides outside the gene matches: 5. Germline V lookup: CDR1 SQVTM, CDR2 ANQGSEA. The CDR3: CSVGDRGLNQPQHF. The CDR3 DNA sequence: TGCAGCGTTGGTGACAGGGGCCTCAATCAGCCCCAGCATTTT.